The clone carrying this TCR beta chain has only a few counts. Antigen unknown. The CDR3 is 14 residues long. The V gene lost 0 bases and the J gene lost 4 bases, with 10 bases spanning the gap. Germline CDR1 is SGDLS and CDR2 is YYNGEE. These data belong to a study of cytotoxic CD8 clonotypes in ibrutinib-treated CLL. Study at large: The patients, around 10 relapsed/refractory and approximately 14 treatment-naive, included 17 who were IGHV unmutated.

Target depth was 1 in 200,000 to 1 in 1 million T cells, about 10x per clonotype. Some clones are missing from TCRdb's copy, which holds only in-frame ones; the method was immunoSEQ multiplex PCR. Of 40,000 or so clones listed, roughly 70% are singletons. Broader study findings: Against age-matched healthy donors, baseline clonality ran higher and tracked circulating CD8+ T-cell counts.

Genomic DNA for TCR beta libraries, around 2 micrograms, came from cryopreserved PBMCs. The specimen comprised PBMCs, sampled at disease progression, from a patient treated with ibrutinib. The chain combines TRBV9 with TRBJ1-2; maybe TRBD1 (6 bases). The clonotype originates from a human donor with chronic lymphocytic leukemia. The CDR3: CASSVDRGLYGYTF. CDR3 bases: TGTGCCAGCAGCGTAGATCGGGGGCTCTATGGCTACACCTTC.